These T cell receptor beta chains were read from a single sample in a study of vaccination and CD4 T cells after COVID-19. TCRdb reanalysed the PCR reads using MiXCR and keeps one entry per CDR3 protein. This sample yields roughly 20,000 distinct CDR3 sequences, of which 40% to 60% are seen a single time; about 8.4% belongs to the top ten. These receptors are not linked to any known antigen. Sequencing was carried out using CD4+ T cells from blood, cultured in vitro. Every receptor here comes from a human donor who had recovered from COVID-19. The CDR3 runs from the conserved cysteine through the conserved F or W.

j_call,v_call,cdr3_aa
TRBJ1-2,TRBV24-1,CATSDGRLGRVDGYTF
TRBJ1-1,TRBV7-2,CASSLAWGGGGGEAFF
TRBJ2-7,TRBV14,CASSQVTSGLSSYEQYF
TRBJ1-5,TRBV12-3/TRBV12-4,CASSFGRSDQPQHF
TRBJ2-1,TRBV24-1,CATSEASGTTPSYNEQFF
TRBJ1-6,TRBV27,CASSLKSPGLSYNSPLHF
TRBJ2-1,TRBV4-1,CASSRTSAGYEQFF
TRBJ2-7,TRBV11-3,CASSRRAEPYEQYF
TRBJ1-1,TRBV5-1,CASSFTGIAEAFF
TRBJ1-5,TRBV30,CAWSNGPLGRPQHF
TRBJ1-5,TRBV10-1,CASSESNQPQHF
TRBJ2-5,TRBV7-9,CASSPAGWEETQYF
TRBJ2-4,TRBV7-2,CASSLRAGADKNIQYF
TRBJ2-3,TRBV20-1,CSARDFITGSTDTQYF
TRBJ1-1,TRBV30,CAWQAREDTEAFF
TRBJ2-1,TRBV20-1,CSAQGGGGTSGSNEQFF
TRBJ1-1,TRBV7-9,CASSPPGGARNTEAFF
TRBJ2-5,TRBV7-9,CASSLGTETQYF
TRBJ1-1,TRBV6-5,CASSSRQLNTEAFF
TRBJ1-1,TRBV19,CASSSPRGPGTNTEAFF
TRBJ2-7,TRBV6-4,CASRGLAGTSSYEQYF
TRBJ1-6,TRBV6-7,CASSWGDRRFNSPLHF
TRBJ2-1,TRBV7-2,CASSLRGDSYNEQFF
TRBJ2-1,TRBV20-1,CSALLGTSVSNEQFF
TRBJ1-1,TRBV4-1,CASSQSRLLNTEAFF
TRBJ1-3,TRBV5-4,CASSLDNRGDTIYF
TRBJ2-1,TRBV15,CATSRASGVWNEQFF
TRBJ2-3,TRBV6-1,CASSENTGVDTQYF
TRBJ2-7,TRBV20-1,CSARDARTYEQYF
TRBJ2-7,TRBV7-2,CASSLEGLAGREQYF
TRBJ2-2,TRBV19,CASVRHQRPGELFF
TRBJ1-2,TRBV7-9,CASSLATGIKNYGYTF
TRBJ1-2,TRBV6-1,CASSEQTHYGYTF
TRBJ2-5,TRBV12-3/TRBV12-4,CASSLQGAGETQYF
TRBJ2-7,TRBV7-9,CASSLGLGYEQYF
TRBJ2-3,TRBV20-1,CSARKGSDTDTQYF
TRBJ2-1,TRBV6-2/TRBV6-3,CASSWAGNEQFF
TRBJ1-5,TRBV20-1,CSALVDRGNHQPQHF
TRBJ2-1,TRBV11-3,CASSLGRGAHNEQFF
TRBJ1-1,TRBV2,CASSEGTGGMNTEAFF
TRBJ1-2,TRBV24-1,CATSPGQGMSGYTF
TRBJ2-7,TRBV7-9,CASSFRGGSSYEQYF
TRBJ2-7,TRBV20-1,CSGAGETYEQYF
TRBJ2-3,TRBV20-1,CSARMPAGREEYF
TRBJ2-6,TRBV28,CASSSPAGTGANVLTF
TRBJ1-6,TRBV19,CASSMTDPVGNSPLHF
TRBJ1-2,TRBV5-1,CASSLVPGGQGSYGYTF
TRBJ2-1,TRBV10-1,CASSEGASGRQEQFF
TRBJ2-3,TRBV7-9,CASSLGASTDTQYF